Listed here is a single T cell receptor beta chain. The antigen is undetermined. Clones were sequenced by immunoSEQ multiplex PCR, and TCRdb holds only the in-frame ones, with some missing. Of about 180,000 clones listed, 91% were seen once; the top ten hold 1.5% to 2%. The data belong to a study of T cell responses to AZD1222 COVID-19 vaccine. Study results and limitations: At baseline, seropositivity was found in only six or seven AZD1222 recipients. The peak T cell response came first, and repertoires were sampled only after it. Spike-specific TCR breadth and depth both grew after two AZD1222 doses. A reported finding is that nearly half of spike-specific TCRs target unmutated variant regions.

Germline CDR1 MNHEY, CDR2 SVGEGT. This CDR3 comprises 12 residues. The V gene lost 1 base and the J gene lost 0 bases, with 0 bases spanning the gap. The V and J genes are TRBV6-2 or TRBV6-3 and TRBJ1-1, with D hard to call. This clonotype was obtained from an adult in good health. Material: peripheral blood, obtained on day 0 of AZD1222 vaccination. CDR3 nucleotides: TGTGCCAGCAGTTACTTGAACACTGAAGCTTTCTTT. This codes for CASSYLNTEAFF.